The T cell receptor beta chain under discussion was sequenced for a study of cytotoxic CD8 clonotypes in ibrutinib-treated CLL. As for the study in general: The study included 11 relapsed/refractory and fewer than 16 treatment-naive patients; about 18 had IGHV unmutated disease.

The table came from immunoSEQ multiplex PCR; TCRdb's copy has only in-frame clones and leaves some out. The table records 250,000 to 350,000 clones, 76% of them present only once. General study results and limits: Public clonotypes were rare and shrank or held steady on treatment. Clonality increased at ibrutinib response, then returned toward baseline at progression.

A remark on this clone: Its specificity is unknown.

Here the sequenced sample was PBMCs, taken at disease progression, from a patient treated with ibrutinib. The receptor was isolated from a human donor with chronic lymphocytic leukemia.

The CDR3 loop is CASLLRGAETGQETQYF. DNA of the CDR3: TGTGCCAGCCTCTTGAGGGGTGCGGAGACAGGGCAAGAGACCCAGTACTTC. The chain carries TRBV27 and TRBJ2-5; the match to TRBD1 covers 7 bases. With 8 bases clipped from V and 2 bases from J, the junction kept 17 bases outside the gene matches. This CDR3 spans 17 amino acids. The germline gives CDR1 MNHEY, CDR2 SMNVEV (reference sequence).